The 20 T cell receptor beta chains reported below all come from one sample, sequenced in a study of T cells in Graves' hyperthyroidism and ophthalmopathy. Amplification of TCR beta CDR3 regions was performed using RNA transcripts as template. RT-PCR in the first round (using the HTBI primer set) targeted the TCR CDR3. TCRdb independently ran MiXCR on the multiplex PCR reads; one entry per CDR3 protein. The sample lists some 250,000 distinct CDR3 sequences, 15% seen once, with 30% in the top ten. Sequencing was done on a sample of blood. These receptors came from a woman aged 50 to 60 with Graves' hyperthyroidism that later progressed to Graves' ophthalmopathy.

On this clonotype itself: A much larger clone differs from this one at a single base, so this may be a read error. The V gene is TRBV15, the J gene TRBJ2-7; the D is unclear. Germline-derived CDR1 and CDR2 are LNHNV and YYDKDF (reference sequence). The CDR3 is 15 amino acids. The CDR3 loop is CATSRAPVGRYERYF. The CDR3 coding sequence is TGTGCCACCAGCAGAGCCCCCGTCGGGCGCTACGAGCGGTACTTC.

This clonotype was picked up a small number of times. The J gene is TRBJ1-1, the V gene TRBV20-1; unclear D gene. Trimming left V 3 bases short and J 1 base short, with 9 bases between. Germline CDR1 and CDR2: DFQATT and SNEGSKA (reference sequence). The CDR3 length is 13 residues. DNA of the CDR3: TGCAGTGCTAGCCCCCAAAAGAACACTGAAGCTTTCTTT. Translating it yields CSASPQKNTEAFF.

In its sample, this clonotype was seen many times. This chain uses TRBV3-1 with TRBJ2-3; either TRBD1 or TRBD2 may fit D (5 bases each). The CDR3 length is 15 residues. The germline V gene has CDR1 LGHDT and CDR2 YNNKEL (reference sequence). V lost 4 bases, J lost 0 bases, and 11 bases lay in between. The CDR3 bases are TGTGCCAGCAGCCCCCGGGACGGAAGCACAGATACGCAGTATTTT. Translation: CASSPRDGSTDTQYF.

This clonotype was found many times. V and J are TRBV6-1 and TRBJ2-5; D unresolved. This CDR3 is built from 14 residues. CDR1 is MNHNS, CDR2 SASEGT, per germline. Deletions cut 2 bases from V and 2 bases from J, with 9 bases between. As DNA, the CDR3 is TGTGCCAGCAGTGAAAGCGTCGCACAAGAGACCCAGTACTTC. Encoded protein: CASSESVAQETQYF.

Ten or more counts support this clonotype. The rearrangement uses TRBV12-3 or TRBV12-4 and TRBJ2-1, with D uncertain. V was pared by 0 bases and J by 2 bases, with 11 bases between. This CDR3 is built from 16 residues. CDR3 nucleotide sequence: TGTGCCAGCAGTTTAGCTGGCGGAAGTGCCTACAATGAGCAGTTCTTC. Translation gives CASSLAGGSAYNEQFF.

This clonotype was seen repeatedly, ten times or more. The junction and the germline gene differ at one end; a read error may be behind it. This chain joins TRBV7-3 and TRBJ2-3; D perhaps matches TRBD2 (5 bases). Looked up from germline, CDR1 is SGHTA and CDR2 is FQGTGA. The CDR3 sequence is 16 residues long. The CDR3 DNA reads TGTGCCACCAGCCCGAATTCACGCACCTCGGGGGATACGCAGTATTTT. It codes for CATSPNSRTSGDTQYF.

The genes are TRBV5-1 and TRBJ1-2, with D hard to call. The CDR3 runs 14 residues. Germline V gene lookup returns CDR1 SGHRS and CDR2 YFSETQ. The germline V and J ends were trimmed by 2 bases and 7 bases, with 15 bases remaining between them. The CDR3 region has the DNA TGCGCCAGCAGCTTTGGCCACCAAGCCGGTGGCTACACCTTC. This sequence encodes CASSFGHQAGGYTF. The variable domain in full, completed from reference TRBV5-1 and TRBJ1-2, reads KAGVTQTPRYLIKTRGQQVTLSCSPISGHRSVSWYQQTPGQGLQFLFEYFSETQRNKGNFPGRFSGRQFSNSRSEMNVSTLELGDSALYLCASSFGHQAGGYTFGSGTRLTVV.

In this sample, this clonotype turned up many times. The rearrangement links TRBV11-2 to TRBJ2-1; D ambiguous. The germline V and J ends were trimmed by 0 bases and 15 bases, with 12 bases remaining between them. CDR1 and CDR2 from the germline V gene are SGHAT and FQNNGV. The CDR3 covers 12 residues. The DNA for the CDR3 is TGTGCCAGCAGCTTAGATCGTAACAGCTGGTTCTTC. Its protein product is CASSLDRNSWFF. The whole variable domain, remainder taken from reference TRBV11-2 and TRBJ2-1, is EAGVAQSPRYKIIEKRQSVAFWCNPISGHATLYWYQQILGQGPKLLIQFQNNGVVDDSQLPKDRFSAERLKGVDSTLKIQPAKLEDSAVYLCASSLDRNSWFFGPGTRLTVL.

The table lists this clonotype with many counts. The chain recombines TRBV28 with TRBJ2-6; D not resolved. Germline values: CDR1 MDHEN, CDR2 SYDVKM. V lost 5 bases to trimming and J lost 3 bases, with 8 bases between them. The CDR3 loop spans 14 amino acids. The CDR3 protein is CASSPAGGANVLTF. DNA of the CDR3: TGTGCCAGCAGTCCCGCTGGTGGGGCCAACGTCCTGACTTTC.

This clonotype was seen a handful of times. The gene calls are TRBV20-1 and TRBJ2-1; 14 nucleotides line up with TRBD2. Unmatched junction bases numbered 9, after V lost 1 base and J lost 1 base. The CDR3 is made up of 19 amino acids. Germline V gives CDR1 DFQATT, CDR2 SNEGSKA (reference sequence). The CDR3 coding sequence is TGCAGTGCTAGAGCTTACTTGGGACTAGCGGGAGTGTCCTACAATGAGCAGTTCTTC. Protein sequence: CSARAYLGLAGVSYNEQFF.

The J gene is TRBJ2-7, the V gene TRBV6-2 or TRBV6-3, with 9 bases that match TRBD2. The ends lost 5 bases at V and 7 bases at J; junction bases unmatched: 9. Germline assignment: CDR1 MNHEY and CDR2 SVGEGT. The CDR3 contains 14 residues. The CDR3, as DNA: TGTGCCAGCAGTCCCCGACTAGCGGCGTTTGAGCAGTACTTC. This encodes CASSPRLAAFEQYF.

The chain uses TRBV9 and TRBJ2-1; D might be TRBD1 (5 bases). The V and J ends lost 3 bases and 12 bases respectively, with 13 bases between them. The CDR3 is 12 residues long. Germline-derived CDR1 and CDR2 are SGDLS and YYNGEE. CDR3 residues: CASSGKGQGQFF. CDR3 DNA: TGTGCCAGCAGCGGCAAGGGCCAGGGGCAGTTCTTC.

The sample holds many counts of this clonotype. The chain uses TRBV20-1 and TRBJ1-6; D unclear. V was clipped by 8 bases and J by 10 bases, with 12 bases between them. The CDR3 extends over 11 amino acids. Germline CDR1 reads DFQATT; CDR2 reads SNEGSKA (reference sequence). CDR3 amino acids: CSLRSRSPLHF. The CDR3 nucleotides are TGCAGTTTGAGGTCGAGGTCACCCCTCCACTTT.

The sample holds a few counts of this clonotype. This chain uses TRBV5-1 with TRBJ1-4; TRBD1 matches 10 bases. This CDR3 has 16 residues. Germline CDR1 is SGHRS and CDR2 is YFSETQ. V lost 7 bases to trimming and J lost 3 bases; unmatched junction nucleotides: 9. CDR3 DNA sequence: TGCGCCAGCCGTCCCGGGACAGGGGCGGCTAATGAAAAACTGTTTTTT. Residues: CASRPGTGAANEKLFF.

This clonotype was seen at least ten times. This rearrangement joins TRBV24-1 to TRBJ2-2; TRBD1 or TRBD2 may be the D gene (6 bases each). Germline lookup yields CDR1 KGHDR and CDR2 SFDVKD. Trimming left V 0 bases short and J 3 bases short, with 10 bases between. This CDR3 contains 16 residues. The chain's CDR3 is CATSDLRGLDTGELFF. The CDR3 region has the DNA TGTGCCACCAGTGATTTGCGGGGGCTGGACACCGGGGAGCTGTTTTTT.

Remarks on this clonotype: A junction boundary mismatches the germline segment, possibly from a read error. V usage is TRBV7-7 and J usage is TRBJ2-5; 8 bases map to TRBD2. This CDR3 spans 16 amino acids. Germline-derived CDR1 and CDR2 are SSHAT and FNYEAQ (reference sequence). CDR3 DNA sequence: TGTGCTAGCAGCTTACGCCTAGCGGGTAGACAAGAGACCCAGTACTTC. It codes for CASSLRLAGRQETQYF.

The genes are TRBV9 and TRBJ2-1; 8 bases align to TRBD2. The DNA end favors TRBJ2-7, so the J call may be wrong. The CDR3 covers 15 residues. Germline V gene sequence: CDR1 SGDLS, CDR2 YYNGEE. CDR3 protein: CASSVASGSYNEQYF. Written as DNA, the CDR3 is TGTGCCAGCAGCGTAGCTAGCGGGTCCTACAATGAGCAGTACTTC.

This clonotype turned up a few times. A read error is possible here, since a much larger clone lies one base away. V is TRBV11-2 and J is TRBJ2-7; no clear D. Germline loops: CDR1 SGHAT, CDR2 FQNNGV. Between the trimmed V and J ends, which lost 2 bases and 3 bases, there was a span of 8 bases. There are 13 residues in the CDR3. CDR3 sequence reads: CASSLQLIYEQYF. In DNA form, the CDR3 reads TGTGCCAGCAGCTTACAGCTCATCTACGAGCAGTACTTC.

At least ten counts were recorded for this clonotype. This chain connects TRBV5-1 to TRBJ2-1; tentatively, D is TRBD1 (6 bases). The germline gives CDR1 SGHRS, CDR2 YFSETQ. The CDR3 spans 16 residues. Trimming left V 0 bases short and J 0 bases short, with 10 bases between. Written as DNA, the CDR3 is TGCGCCAGCAGCTTGGGTTTAGGGGGCTCCTACAATGAGCAGTTCTTC. Residues: CASSLGLGGSYNEQFF.

This clonotype has at least ten counts. The chain has TRBV6-1 and TRBJ1-2, with D maybe TRBD1 (6 bases). CDR3 length equals 14 residues. V lost 2 bases and J lost 8, with 15 bases in between. In germline, CDR1 is MNHNS, CDR2 SASEGT. Here the CDR3 DNA reads TGTGCCAGCAGTGAAAGCAACAGGGTGGGAGGCTACACCTTC. It translates to CASSESNRVGGYTF.